The next 17 T cell receptor beta chains were all read from a single sample in a study of T cell responses to AZD1222 COVID-19 vaccine. Clones were sequenced by immunoSEQ multiplex PCR, and TCRdb holds only the in-frame ones, with some missing. The sample yields roughly 150,000 clones, approximately 88% seen once. The sample was peripheral blood, taken on day 0 of AZD1222 vaccination. The receptors shown here come from an adult in good health.

For the CDR3, the DNA is TGTGCCATCAGTGAATCTCCTCCGATTTTAGTATTCCTTAGGAGGGATTCACCCCTCCACTTT. Protein product: CAISESPPILVFLRRDSPLHF. V gene TRBV10-3 combines with J gene TRBJ1-6; unclear D gene. Between the trimmed V and J ends, which lost 3 bases and 8 bases, there was a span of 32 bases. This CDR3 region has 21 residues. Per the germline V gene, CDR1 is ENHRY and CDR2 is SYGVKD.

The rearrangement links TRBV6-1 to TRBJ2-3; 7 bases line up with TRBD1. The CDR3 is 16 residues long. Germline CDR1 is MNHNS and CDR2 is SASEGT. V trimming: 2 bases; J trimming: 8 bases; junction bases outside the gene matches: 13. CDR3 bases: TGTGCCAGCAGTGAACGGTTGGGACAGAAAGAACGTACGCAGTATTTT. Encoded protein: CASSERLGQKERTQYF.

This chain links TRBV27 with TRBJ2-2; D remains unclear. Trimming removed 0 bases at V and 0 bases at J, with 5 bases between. This CDR3 is 15 amino acids long. Germline-derived CDR1 and CDR2 are MNHEY and SMNVEV (reference sequence). CDR3 sequence reads: CASSLSAPNTGELFF. DNA of the CDR3: TGTGCCAGCAGTTTATCAGCGCCGAACACCGGGGAGCTGTTTTTT.

This clone was detected only once. The J gene is TRBJ2-3, the V gene TRBV7-9, with 10 bases that match TRBD1. Trimming removed 5 bases from V and 3 bases from J; junction bases left unmatched: 14. Germline V gene lookup returns CDR1 SEHNR and CDR2 FQNEAQ (reference sequence). The CDR3 runs to 18 residues. In DNA form, the CDR3 reads TGTGCCAGCAGCAGAAGAGCCACCGGGACAGGGGTAACAGATACGCAGTATTTT. Protein product: CASSRRATGTGVTDTQYF. Variable domain in full (rest from reference TRBV7-9 and TRBJ2-3): DTGVSQNPRHKITKRGQNVTFRCDPISEHNRLYWYRQTLGQGPEFLTYFQNEAQLEKSRLLSDRFSAERPKGSFSTLEIQRTEQGDSAMYLCASSRRATGTGVTDTQYFGPGTRLTVL.

V usage is TRBV28 and J usage is TRBJ2-3; the match to TRBD2 covers 13 bases. CDR1 is MDHEN and CDR2 is SYDVKM in the germline V gene. The CDR3 covers 18 residues. Trimming took 6 bases from V and 0 from J; bases not matched to a gene: 9. Here the CDR3 reads CASRPTLAGGQSTDTQYF. DNA for the CDR3: TGTGCCAGCAGACCGACACTAGCGGGGGGGCAAAGCACAGATACGCAGTATTTT.

As for this clone: A much larger clonotype is one base distant, so this may be a read error. V is TRBV7-9 and J is TRBJ1-1; D is uncertain. The CDR3 extends over 13 amino acids. Germline CDR1 and CDR2: SEHNR and FQNEAQ (reference sequence). Trimming removed 6 bases from V and 1 base from J, with 9 bases in between. DNA for the CDR3: TGTGCCAGCAGTTTACTCCAGAACACTGAAGCTTTCTTT. This codes for CASSLLQNTEAFF. Full variable domain (remainder filled in from reference TRBV7-9 and TRBJ1-1): DTGVSQNPRHKITKRGQNVTFRCDPISEHNRLYWYRQTLGQGPEFLTYFQNEAQLEKSRLLSDRFSAERPKGSFSTLEIQRTEQGDSAMYLCASSLLQNTEAFFGQGTRLTVV.

This chain uses TRBV5-6 with TRBJ1-5, with unresolved D. V was clipped by 4 bases and J by 6 bases, with 8 bases between them. The CDR3 is 12 residues long. From germline, CDR1 is SGHDT and CDR2 YYEEEE. The CDR3 is CASSRWGQPQHF. In DNA, the CDR3 is TGTGCCAGCAGCCGTTGGGGTCAGCCCCAGCATTTT.

The gene calls are TRBV24-1 and TRBJ1-1, with D hard to call. Trimming removed 4 bases from V and 7 bases from J, with 12 bases in between. Germline V CDR1 and CDR2: KGHDR, SFDVKD. The CDR3 length is 13 residues. This CDR3 reads CATSEPGTGEAFF. The CDR3, as DNA: TGTGCCACCAGTGAGCCGGGAACCGGTGAAGCTTTCTTT.

The V gene is TRBV27, the J gene TRBJ2-5; TRBD2 matches at 11 bases. The germline CDR1 and CDR2 sequences are MNHEY and SMNVEV (reference sequence). V shed 5 bases and J 3 bases; nucleotides not matched to a gene: 14. The CDR3 spans 18 residues. In nucleotides, the CDR3 is TGTGCCAGCAGTCCCTACGCCCTGACTAGCGGGGATAAAGAGACCCAGTACTTC. Translated: CASSPYALTSGDKETQYF.

V usage is TRBV18 and J usage is TRBJ1-6; the match to TRBD1 covers 10 bases. The length of the CDR3 is 17 residues. Losses at the gene ends were 3 bases for V and 7 bases for J; bases not matched to a gene: 9. Per the germline V gene, CDR1 is KGHSH and CDR2 is LQKENI. CDR3 amino acids: CASSPALPGQGNSPLHF. CDR3 nucleotides: TGTGCCAGCTCACCCGCCCTACCGGGACAGGGGAATTCACCCCTCCACTTT.

This chain uses TRBV30 with TRBJ1-1; 9 nucleotides align to TRBD1. The V gene end was trimmed by 1 base and the J gene end by 8 bases; junction bases not matched to a gene: 2. CDR1 and CDR2 (germline): GTSNPN, SVGIG (reference sequence). CDR3 size: 12 residues. This CDR3 reads CAWSEGTGEAFF. The CDR3 DNA is TGTGCCTGGAGTGAGGGGACAGGGGAAGCTTTCTTT.

Note on this clone: Germline is not matched at one junction end, which may reflect a read error. CDR3 sequence reads: CASSLGVALIF. The DNA of the CDR3 is TGTGCCAGCAGCTTAGGAGTGGCGTTGATCTTT. The chain recombines TRBV7-2 with TRBJ1-1; D is undetermined. Germline values: CDR1 SGHTA, CDR2 FQGNSA. CDR3 length: 11 amino acids.

The V and J genes are TRBV10-3 and TRBJ1-1; D gene ambiguous. The length of the CDR3 is 14 residues. The germline CDR1 and CDR2 sequences are ENHRY and SYGVKD. V lost 3 bases to trimming and J lost 4 bases, with 12 bases between them. CDR3 sequence: CAISDIGYGTEAFF. The CDR3 DNA reads as TGTGCCATCAGTGATATTGGCTATGGCACTGAAGCTTTCTTT.

The V and J genes are TRBV2 and TRBJ2-4; a weak D match, TRBD2 (6 bases). Germline-derived CDR1 and CDR2 are SNHLY and FYNNEI. With 8 bases removed from V and 5 bases from J, the gap between germline ends came to 19 bases. This CDR3 comprises 15 residues. CDR3 protein: CASLSPGLGENIQYF. DNA for the CDR3: TGTGCCAGCCTCTCACCGGGACTTGGGGAAAACATTCAGTACTTC.

V gene TRBV7-9 combines with J gene TRBJ2-7, with a tentative D call TRBD1 (6 bases). V was clipped by 0 bases and J by 5 bases, with 17 bases between them. CDR1 SEHNR and CDR2 FQNEAQ come from the germline V gene (reference sequence). CDR3 length: 16 amino acids. CDR3: CASSLALSTQGDEQYF. DNA for the CDR3: TGTGCCAGCAGCTTAGCCCTCTCCACACAGGGCGACGAGCAGTACTTC.

This clone was observed a few times. The J gene is TRBJ2-1, the V gene TRBV6-1; D perhaps matches TRBD2 (6 bases). The V gene lost 2 bases and the J gene lost 5 bases, with 13 bases spanning the gap. CDR1 is MNHNS, CDR2 SASEGT, per germline. The CDR3 is 15 residues long. The CDR3, as DNA: TGTGCCAGCAGTGAATGGCGGGGTGTGCACAATGAGCAGTTCTTC. Residues: CASSEWRGVHNEQFF.

The CDR3, as DNA: TGTGCCAGTAGTCTCCACCGGACCCGGCGACCCCAGCATTTT. It translates to CASSLHRTRRPQHF. The chain joins TRBV19 to TRBJ1-5; D unresolved. The ends were cut back, 5 bases at V and 10 bases at J, with 18 bases in the middle. Germline CDR1 is LNHDA and CDR2 is SQIVND (reference sequence). The CDR3 sequence is 14 residues long.